This entry lists 16 T cell receptor beta chains sequenced from one sample in a study of T cell repertoires in cytomegalovirus infection. No cognate antigen is known for these TCRs. From the reads, TCRdb called clonotypes with MiXCR, one entry per CDR3 protein. The sample shows approximately 770,000 distinct CDR3 sequences, under 35% of them seen only once. This material consisted of cultured CD8+ T cells from PBMCs, taken from culture after CMV antigen stimulation. These receptors all stem from a human donor in good health (CMV status not recorded). Some clones in this sample may be carry-over from other donors' samples.

The chain recombines TRBV9 with TRBJ2-7; 10 bases fit TRBD1. CDR3 length: 14 amino acids. V dropped 3 bases and J dropped 5; count of bases not matched to a gene: 5. Germline values: CDR1 SGDLS, CDR2 YYNGEE. Written as DNA, the CDR3 is TGTGCCAGCAGCGAGGGGACAGGGGTTAACGAGCAGTACTTC. Translation: CASSEGTGVNEQYF. Full variable domain (remainder filled in from reference TRBV9 and TRBJ2-7): DSGVTQTPKHLITATGQRVTLRCSPRSGDLSVYWYQQSLDQGLQFLIQYYNGEERAKGNILERFSAQQFPDLHSELNLSSLELGDSALYFCASSEGTGVNEQYFGPGTRLTVT.

This chain uses TRBV4-3 with TRBJ1-4; D may be TRBD1 (6 bases). V dropped 4 bases and J dropped 6 bases, with 15 bases sitting between them. This CDR3 region has 15 residues. CDR1 is LGHNA and CDR2 is YSLEER in the germline V gene. The DNA of the CDR3 is TGCGCCAGCAGCCGCAACAGGGAAGATTATGAAAAACTGTTTTTT. Protein sequence: CASSRNREDYEKLFF.

The table lists this clonotype with a few counts. The chain is built from TRBV9 and TRBJ1-2, with 12 bases lining up with TRBD1. The length of the CDR3 is 17 residues. Germline V gives CDR1 SGDLS, CDR2 YYNGEE. Trimming at V came to 0 bases and at J to 4 bases, leaving 7 bases not matched to a gene. The CDR3 protein is CASSVVGQGALGYGYTF. Here the CDR3 DNA reads TGTGCCAGCAGCGTAGTGGGACAGGGGGCACTGGGCTATGGCTACACCTTC. Together with reference TRBV9 and TRBJ1-2, the CDR3 gives the full variable domain: DSGVTQTPKHLITATGQRVTLRCSPRSGDLSVYWYQQSLDQGLQFLIQYYNGEERAKGNILERFSAQQFPDLHSELNLSSLELGDSALYFCASSVVGQGALGYGYTFGSGTRLTVV.

This clonotype was observed a handful of times. This rearrangement joins TRBV12-3 or TRBV12-4 to TRBJ1-6; D is uncertain. The CDR3 loop spans 15 amino acids. Trimming removed 1 base at V and 7 bases at J, with 11 bases between. CDR3 in DNA: TGTGCCAGCAGTTTAGGGAGCCCAAGCAATTCACCCCTCCACTTT. Translating it yields CASSLGSPSNSPLHF.

This clonotype was recorded many times. The CDR3 DNA is TGTGCCAGCAGCCGCCAGGGGACGACCTCTGGAAACACCATATATTTT. Translation: CASSRQGTTSGNTIYF. This chain joins TRBV7-2 and TRBJ1-3, with TRBD1 as a possible D gene (6 bases). V was cut by 5 bases and J by 0 bases, with 14 bases left in between. The germline gives CDR1 SGHTA, CDR2 FQGNSA. The CDR3 runs 16 residues.

This chain joins TRBV27 and TRBJ2-1; D gene uncertain. Germline CDR1 reads MNHEY; CDR2 reads SMNVEV (reference sequence). This CDR3 has 12 amino acids. Trimming left V 4 bases short and J 10 bases short, with 11 bases between. The CDR3, as DNA: TGTGCCAGCAGTTACCCGGATGACGAGCAGTTCTTC. Translation gives CASSYPDDEQFF.

CDR3 nucleotide sequence: TGTGCCAGCAGCTTAGACTCCATTGTGCAGTTCTTC. Its translation: CASSLDSIVQFF. The J gene is TRBJ2-1, the V gene TRBV7-9; D gene uncertain. Germline loops: CDR1 SEHNR, CDR2 FQNEAQ (reference sequence). This CDR3 region has 12 residues. V was shortened by 1 base and J by 12 bases, with 10 bases between the two germline ends.

V and J are TRBV5-8 and TRBJ2-1, with D uncertain. This CDR3 contains 15 residues. In germline, CDR1 is SGHTS, CDR2 YDEGEE. Trimming cost V 1 base and J 3 bases, with 11 bases left between them. As DNA, the CDR3 is TGTGCCAGCAGCTTGTCAGCTTCTGGCTACAATGAGCAGTTCTTC. This encodes CASSLSASGYNEQFF.

This chain connects TRBV7-9 to TRBJ2-3, with D uncertain. Looked up from germline, CDR1 is SEHNR and CDR2 is FQNEAQ (reference sequence). CDR3 length: 14 amino acids. The V gene lost 2 bases and the J gene lost 6 bases, with 12 bases spanning the gap. CDR3 loop: CASSLTDKADTQYF. CDR3 in DNA: TGTGCCAGCAGCTTAACCGATAAGGCGGATACGCAGTATTTT.

For this clonotype: Being one base from a much bigger clone, this may be a read error. The chain has TRBV12-3 or TRBV12-4 and TRBJ2-2; D could derive from TRBD1 or TRBD2 (5 bases each). The CDR3 loop spans 14 amino acids. V shed 7 bases and J shed 10 bases, with 19 bases lying between them. CDR3 coding DNA: TGTGCCAGCATCGGGGCAGGGTTGGCCGAGGAGCTGTTTTTT. This gives the protein CASIGAGLAEELFF.

This chain connects TRBV12-3 or TRBV12-4 to TRBJ2-5; 11 positions match TRBD2. The junction had 17 bases not matched to a gene; V was cut back by 3 bases and J by 5 bases. This CDR3 region has 19 residues. The CDR3: CASSFPEGLSGGALETQYF. CDR3 nucleotides: TGTGCCAGCAGTTTCCCGGAGGGGCTTAGCGGGGGGGCCCTGGAGACCCAGTACTTC.

This clonotype has only a few counts. This chain uses TRBV6-1 with TRBJ2-3; 7 nucleotides agree with TRBD2. CDR1 and CDR2 (germline): MNHNS, SASEGT. Trimming removed 4 bases from V and 2 bases from J; junction bases left unmatched: 6. CDR3 length equals 15 residues. This chain's CDR3 is CASSGTAGDTDTQYF. DNA for the CDR3: TGTGCCAGCAGTGGAACGGCGGGGGACACAGATACGCAGTATTTT.

The CDR3 DNA reads TGTGCCAGTTTAGACTGGGACACCAGGGGGACAGATACGCAGTATTTT. It codes for CASLDWDTRGTDTQYF. This sequence joins TRBV6-1 and TRBJ2-3, with TRBD1 matching over 7 bases. The CDR3 spans 16 residues. Unmatched junction bases numbered 15, after V lost 9 bases and J lost 3 bases. The germline V gene has CDR1 MNHNS and CDR2 SASEGT.

The rearrangement links TRBV2 to TRBJ2-7; D call uncertain. V lost 4 bases and J 0 bases, leaving 7 bases between the germline ends. The CDR3 extends over 13 amino acids. The germline gives CDR1 SNHLY, CDR2 FYNNEI. The CDR3 protein is CASSGEDSYEQYV. The CDR3 DNA is TGTGCCAGCAGTGGTGAGGACTCCTACGAGCAGTACGTC.

This clonotype has more than one count but fewer than ten. As DNA, the CDR3 is TGTGCTAGTGCCCCCGGGGGGGCCCCGAGCGAGCAGTACTTC. Residues: CASAPGGAPSEQYF. The chain couples TRBV12-5 to TRBJ2-7; TRBD2 matches 8 bases. This CDR3 comprises 14 residues. Germline lookup yields CDR1 LGHNT and CDR2 FRNRAP. V gave up 7 bases and J gave up 6 bases; unmatched junction bases: 11. Filled out from reference TRBV12-5 and TRBJ2-7, the complete variable domain reads DARVTQTPRHKVTEMGQEVTMRCQPILGHNTVFWYRQTMMQGLELLAYFRNRAPLDDSGMPKDRFSAEMPDATLATLKIQPSEPRDSAVYFCASAPGGAPSEQYFGPGTRLTVT.

The chain has TRBV27 and TRBJ1-1; 7 positions agree with TRBD1. CDR1 and CDR2 from the germline V gene are MNHEY and SMNVEV (reference sequence). CDR3 length: 16 residues. After removal of 4 bases from V and 0 bases from J, the junction contained 8 bases not matched to a gene. The DNA for the CDR3 is TGTGCCAGCAGTTACCTACCGACAGGGATGAACACTGAAGCTTTCTTT. Its translation is CASSYLPTGMNTEAFF.